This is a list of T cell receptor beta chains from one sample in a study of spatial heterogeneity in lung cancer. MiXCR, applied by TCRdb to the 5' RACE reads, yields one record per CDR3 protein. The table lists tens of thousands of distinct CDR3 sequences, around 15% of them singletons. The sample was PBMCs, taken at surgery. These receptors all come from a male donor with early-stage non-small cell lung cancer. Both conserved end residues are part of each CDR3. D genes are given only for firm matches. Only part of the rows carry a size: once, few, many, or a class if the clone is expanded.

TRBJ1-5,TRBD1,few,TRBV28,TGTGCCAGCAGTTTTTGGACAGGGACATATAGCAATCAGCCCCAGCATTTT,CASSFWTGTYSNQPQHF
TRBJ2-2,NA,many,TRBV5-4,TGTGCCAGCAGCTTGGCGAGTTTCGAGGCCGGGGAGCTGTTTTTT,CASSLASFEAGELFF
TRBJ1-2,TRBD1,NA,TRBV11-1,TGTGCCAGCAGTTGGGGAACGGGACAGCCCTATGGCTACACCTTC,CASSWGTGQPYGYTF
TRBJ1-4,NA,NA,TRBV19,TGTGCCAGTAGTGCCAGGCAGTCTAATGAAAAACTGTTTTTT,CASSARQSNEKLFF
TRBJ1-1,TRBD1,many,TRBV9,TGTGCCAGCGGGACAGGGATGAACACTGAAGCTTTCTTT,CASGTGMNTEAFF
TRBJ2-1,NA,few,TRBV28,TGTGCCAGCAGTTCGTCAACGGTTTATTCCTACAATGAGCAGTTCTTC,CASSSSTVYSYNEQFF
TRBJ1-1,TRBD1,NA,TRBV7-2,TGTGCCAGCAGCTTAAATAAGGGGGCCGTCGCTGAAGCTTTCTTT,CASSLNKGAVAEAFF
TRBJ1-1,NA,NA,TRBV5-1,TGCGCCAGCAGCTTGGGCGGAAGAGGGTTGTACACTGAAGCTTTCTTT,CASSLGGRGLYTEAFF
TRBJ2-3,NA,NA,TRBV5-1,TGCGCCAGCAGCTTCAATGGGGCCCACTCCCTCACAGATACGCAGTATTTT,CASSFNGAHSLTDTQYF
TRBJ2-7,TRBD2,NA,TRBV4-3,TGCGCCAGCAGCCAAGGGTACCTAGCGGGAGTTACCTACGAGCAGTACTTC,CASSQGYLAGVTYEQYF
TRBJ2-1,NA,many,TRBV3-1,TGTGCCAGCAGCCCACCGGGACTCCGTTACAATGAGCAGTTCTTC,CASSPPGLRYNEQFF
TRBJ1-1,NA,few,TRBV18,TGTGCCAGCTCACTTGGGTTTACTGAAGCTTTCTTT,CASSLGFTEAFF
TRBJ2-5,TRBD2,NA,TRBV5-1,TGCGCCAGCAGCCCCGGGACTAGCGGGGTTGAGACCCAGTACTTC,CASSPGTSGVETQYF
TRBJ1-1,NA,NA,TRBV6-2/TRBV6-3,TGTGCCAGCAGTAGGGGGTACACTGAAGCTTTCTTT,CASSRGYTEAFF
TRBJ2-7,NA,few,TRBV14,TGTGCCAGCGGCTCTCACAAAGAGCAGTACTTC,CASGSHKEQYF
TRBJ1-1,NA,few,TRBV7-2,TGTGCCAGCAGCGAACGGACAGTGAACACTGAAGCTTTCTTT,CASSERTVNTEAFF
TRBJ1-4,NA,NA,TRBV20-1,TGCAGTGCTTTAGATAACCAGAGTGAAAAACTGTTTTTT,CSALDNQSEKLFF
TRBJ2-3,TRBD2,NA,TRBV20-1,TGCAGTGCTGGGGACTATTATACTAGCACAGATACGCAGTATTTT,CSAGDYYTSTDTQYF
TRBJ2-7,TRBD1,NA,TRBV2,TGTGCCAGCAGCGGAGACCGGGACAGGGAGGCCGAGCAGTACTTC,CASSGDRDREAEQYF
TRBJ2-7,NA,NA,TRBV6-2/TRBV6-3,TGTGCCAGCAGTAAACCGGGACAAGCTTCCTACGAGCAGTACTTC,CASSKPGQASYEQYF
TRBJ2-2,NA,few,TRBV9,TGTGCCAGCAGGGGTGCGGGAACGAACACCGGGGAGCTGTTTTTT,CASRGAGTNTGELFF
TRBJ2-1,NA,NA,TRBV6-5,TGTGCCAGCACTTTACTCAATGAGCAGATCTTC,CASTLLNEQIF
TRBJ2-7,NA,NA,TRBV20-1,TGCAGTGCCCCGGGGGATGGGGGAGAAATTTCCTACGAGCAGTACTTC,CSAPGDGGEISYEQYF
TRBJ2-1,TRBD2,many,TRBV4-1,TGCGCCAGCAGCCAAGACGAGCTTAGCGGGAGGTGGTACAATGAGCAGTTCTTC,CASSQDELSGRWYNEQFF
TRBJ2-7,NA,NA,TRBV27,TGTGCCAGCTTCCCTCCCCGGAGGGGAAGGGGGGGATCCTACGAGCAGTACTTC,CASFPPRRGRGGSYEQYF
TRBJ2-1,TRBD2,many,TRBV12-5,TGTGCTAGTGGTTTAGGACTAGCGGGAGACAATGAGCAGTTCTTC,CASGLGLAGDNEQFF
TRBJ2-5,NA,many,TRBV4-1,TGCGCCAGCAGCTTCGGCCTTAGTGAGACCCAGTACTTC,CASSFGLSETQYF
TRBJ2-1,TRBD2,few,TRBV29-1,TGCAGCGTTGAAGGAGGACTAGCTTACAATGAGCAGTTCTTC,CSVEGGLAYNEQFF
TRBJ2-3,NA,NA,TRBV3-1,TGTGCCAGCAGCCAAGATTTCATAGCCGAGGTAGATACGCAGTATTTT,CASSQDFIAEVDTQYF
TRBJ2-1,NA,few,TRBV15,TGTGCCACCAGCAGAGATCTGGTCGGGAGCTCCTACAATGAGCAGTTCTTC,CATSRDLVGSSYNEQFF
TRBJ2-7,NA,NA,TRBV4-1,TGCGCCAGCAGCCAAGATAAACAGGTCCCTGGCGAGCAGTACTTC,CASSQDKQVPGEQYF
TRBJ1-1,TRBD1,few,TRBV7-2,TGTGCCAGCAGCCCTGACAGGGGGCTGAACACTGAAGCTTTCTTT,CASSPDRGLNTEAFF
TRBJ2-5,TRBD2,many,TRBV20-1,TGCAGTGCCCAGACTAGCGGGAGTCAGACCCAGTACTTC,CSAQTSGSQTQYF
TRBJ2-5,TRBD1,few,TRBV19,TGTGCCAGTAGTATGGGACAGCGGGAGACCCAGTACTTC,CASSMGQRETQYF
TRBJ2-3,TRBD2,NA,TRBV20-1,TGCAGTGCTAAGCGGGAGGGCCTTCGGGATACGCAGTATTTT,CSAKREGLRDTQYF
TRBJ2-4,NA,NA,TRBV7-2,TGTGCCAGCAGCTTAACCCGAGGGCAGGCCAAAAACATTCAGTACTTC,CASSLTRGQAKNIQYF
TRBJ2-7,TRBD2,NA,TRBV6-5,TGTGCCAGCAGCCTCGGGACTAGCGGGAACGAGCAGTACTTC,CASSLGTSGNEQYF
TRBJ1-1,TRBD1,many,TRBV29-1,TGCAGCGTCCCGGGACAGGGGGGACAGAACACTGAAGCTTTCTTT,CSVPGQGGQNTEAFF
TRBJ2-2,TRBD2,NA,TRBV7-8,TGTGCCAGCAGCTTTTCCGGGAGGGCCACCGGGGAGCTGTTTTTT,CASSFSGRATGELFF
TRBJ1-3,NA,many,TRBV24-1,TGTGCCACCAGTGCTGGCGACGGGGACTCTGGAAACACCATATATTTT,CATSAGDGDSGNTIYF
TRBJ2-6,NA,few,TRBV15,TGTGCCACCAGCAGAGATGAGAACGCCGTCCTGACTTTC,CATSRDENAVLTF
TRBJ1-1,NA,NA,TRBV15,TGTGCCACCAGCACCGGGGCGGTCGTTGAGGAAGCTTTCTTT,CATSTGAVVEEAFF
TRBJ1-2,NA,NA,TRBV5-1,TGCGCCAGCAGCCCCGAAGGGGCCTATGGCTACACCTTC,CASSPEGAYGYTF
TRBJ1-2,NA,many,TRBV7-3,TGTGCCAGCAGCATGGATAACGACTATGGCTACACCTTC,CASSMDNDYGYTF
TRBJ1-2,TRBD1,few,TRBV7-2,TGTGCCAGCAGCCTGGAGGGGGACAGGTCTGGCTACACCTTC,CASSLEGDRSGYTF
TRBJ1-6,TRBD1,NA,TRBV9,TGTGCCAGCAGCGTAGGAACAGGGGGTAGCTCCTATAATTCACCCCTCCACTTT,CASSVGTGGSSYNSPLHF
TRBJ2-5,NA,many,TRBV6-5,TGTGCCAGCAGTCAAGCCTCTAGCGCGGGGACCCAGTACTTC,CASSQASSAGTQYF
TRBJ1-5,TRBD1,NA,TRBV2,TGTGCCAGCAGTAGGACAGGGGGCTCTTACCGGGGGAGCAATCAGCCCCAGCATTTT,CASSRTGGSYRGSNQPQHF
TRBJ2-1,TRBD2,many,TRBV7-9,TGTGCCAGCGCTGATGGTCCTAGCGGTTACAATGAGCAGTTCTTC,CASADGPSGYNEQFF
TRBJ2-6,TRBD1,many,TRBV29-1,TGCAGCGCGGACAGGAACCGCGGCTCTGGGGCCAACGTCCTGACTTTC,CSADRNRGSGANVLTF
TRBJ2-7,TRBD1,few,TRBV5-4,TGTGCCAGCAGCTTGGTCCCCAGGGGGCACGACGAGCAGTACTTC,CASSLVPRGHDEQYF
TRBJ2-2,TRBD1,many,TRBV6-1,TGTGCCACCGAGAACGACAGGGTTGTTGGGACCGGGGAGCTGTTTTTT,CATENDRVVGTGELFF
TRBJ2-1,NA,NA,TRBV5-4,TGTGCCAGCAGCCCGGGCGTACGGGTTGACAATGAGCAGTTCTTC,CASSPGVRVDNEQFF
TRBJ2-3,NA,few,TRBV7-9,TGTGCCAGCAGCTTAGACACAGATACGCAGTATTTT,CASSLDTDTQYF
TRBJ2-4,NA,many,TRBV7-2,TGTGCCAGCAGCTTATCAATCGGGACCCAAAACATTCAGTACTTC,CASSLSIGTQNIQYF
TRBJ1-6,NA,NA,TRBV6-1,TGTGCCAGCAGTGTGGCAGGGGTGGAATCACCCCTCCACTTT,CASSVAGVESPLHF
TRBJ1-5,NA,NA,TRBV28,TGTGCCGGCCGGGCAGCCAATCAGCCCCAGCATTTT,CAGRAANQPQHF